These T cell receptor beta chains were read from a single sample in a study of blood T cell repertoires in COVID-19. TCRdb's copy holds only in-frame clones and misses some; the assay was immunoSEQ multiplex PCR. The sample carries over 250,000 clones, 85% to 90% recorded once. The source material was peripheral blood. The receptors derive from a woman aged 40 to 49 who had recovered from COVID-19. The CDR3 runs from the conserved cysteine through the conserved F or W. The D gene is left open where the match is weak. Clone size appears in some rows only: once, few, many, or a class for an expanded clone.

D gene,clone size,V gene,J gene,CDR3 DNA,CDR3 protein
-,-,TRBV11-2,TRBJ1-5,TGTGCCAGCAGCCCCCAGGGTCAGCCCCAGCATTTT,CASSPQGQPQHF
TRBD2,once,TRBV30,TRBJ2-1,TGTGCCTGGAGTGGCGGGGGACTAGCGGCTTACAATGAGCAGTTCTTC,CAWSGGGLAAYNEQFF
-,-,TRBV9,TRBJ1-5,TGTGCCAGCAGCGTAGCGGGGGACCATCAGCCCCAGCATTTT,CASSVAGDHQPQHF
-,once,TRBV7-2,TRBJ2-5,TGTGCCAGCAGCTCGGGAAGGCCCGACTTC,CASSSGRPDF
TRBD2,-,TRBV5-4,TRBJ2-5,TGTGCCAGCAGCCCGGACTGGGGGGGGGAGACCCAGTACTTC,CASSPDWGGETQYF
-,-,TRBV4-1,TRBJ1-1,TGCGCCAGCAGCCAAGACGCAGTTGGGAACACTGAAGCTTTCTTT,CASSQDAVGNTEAFF
-,-,TRBV7-2,TRBJ1-2,TGTGCCAGCAGCTTAGAGCCGGGGGGCTATGGCTACACCTTC,CASSLEPGGYGYTF
-,-,TRBV2,TRBJ2-1,TGTGCCAGCATGTTTGCCCCCGGTGAGCAGTTCTTC,CASMFAPGEQFF
-,-,TRBV11-3,TRBJ1-1,TGTGCCAGCAGCTTTTCAGGCTCCCATGAAGCTTTCTTT,CASSFSGSHEAFF
-,few,TRBV19,TRBJ1-5,TGTGCCAGTAGTCTAAACTCGGTTAGCAATCAGCCCCAGCATTTT,CASSLNSVSNQPQHF
TRBD2,-,TRBV11-3,TRBJ2-1,TGTGCCAGCAGCCCGCCCTTTTGGCGGGAGGGCCCCCTAGATGAGCAGTTCTTC,CASSPPFWREGPLDEQFF
TRBD1,few,TRBV7-2,TRBJ1-2,TGTGCCAGCAGCCCCCGGGGGACAGGGGGCGATGGCTACACCTTC,CASSPRGTGGDGYTF
-,-,TRBV7-2,TRBJ2-1,TGTGCCAGCAGCTTAGTGGGGCAGGGGGGAAATGAGCAGTTCTTC,CASSLVGQGGNEQFF
-,-,TRBV14,TRBJ1-1,TGTGCCAGCAGCCAAGCGCGGACAATTGAAGCTTTCTTT,CASSQARTIEAFF
TRBD2,-,TRBV11-3,TRBJ2-7,TGTGCCAGCAGCTTAGATGCGGGAGCGGGGAACGAGCAGTACTTC,CASSLDAGAGNEQYF
-,-,TRBV6-2/TRBV6-3,TRBJ1-2,TGTGCCAGCAGTTACTCGACCAGGGTCTACGAGGGCTACACCTTC,CASSYSTRVYEGYTF
-,-,TRBV18,TRBJ2-2,TGTGCCAGCTCACCTCCCGGGTTTCACACCGGGGAGCTGTTTTTT,CASSPPGFHTGELFF
-,once,TRBV18,TRBJ1-1,TGTGCCAGCTCAACTCAACAGGGTCTGAACACTGAAGCTTTCTTT,CASSTQQGLNTEAFF
-,-,TRBV19,TRBJ1-1,TGTGCCAGTAGTATTCTGTTGGCCACTGAAGCTTTCTTT,CASSILLATEAFF
-,-,TRBV29-1,TRBJ1-1,TGCAGCGTCCCGGACAGGAACACTGAAGCTTTCTTT,CSVPDRNTEAFF
TRBD1,-,TRBV5-1,TRBJ2-7,TGCGCCAGCAGCCCGAGGGCCCTCGACAGGGTGGTTGAGCAGTACTTC,CASSPRALDRVVEQYF
TRBD1,-,TRBV29-1,TRBJ1-2,TGCAGCGTTGAACCCCGGACAGGGAGGGGGTCGGCCGGCTATGGCTACACCTTC,CSVEPRTGRGSAGYGYTF
-,-,TRBV19,TRBJ2-1,TGTGCCAGTAGTATGGTGGGGGGGCACGAGCAGTTCTTC,CASSMVGGHEQFF
-,-,TRBV14,TRBJ2-2,TGTGCCAGCAGCCAGTTTGGAGGCAGGGGCGCGACCGGGGAGCTGTTTTTT,CASSQFGGRGATGELFF
TRBD1,-,TRBV6-2/TRBV6-3,TRBJ2-2,TGTGCCAGCAGCCAGCGACAGGGGGTTTATACCGGGGAGCTGTTTTTT,CASSQRQGVYTGELFF
TRBD1,-,TRBV15,TRBJ1-5,TGTGCCACCAGGGCCGCCAAAACAGGGGGCTCACAGCCCCAGCATTTT,CATRAAKTGGSQPQHF
-,once,TRBV25-1,TRBJ1-4,TGTGCCAGCAGTGAGGAGGGTGAGCCTAATGAAAAACTGTTTTTT,CASSEEGEPNEKLFF
-,few,TRBV7-9,TRBJ1-1,TGTGCCAGCAGCTTTGGGGAGTGGGGGCAAGCTTTCTTT,CASSFGEWGQAFF
-,-,TRBV3-1/TRBV3-2,TRBJ2-3,TGTGCCAGCACCGGCGGCCCGTGGGATACGCAGTATTTT,CASTGGPWDTQYF
TRBD1,-,TRBV6-5,TRBJ2-1,TGTGCCAGCAGTCCCCCGGGACAGCCTCACAATGAGCAGTTCTTC,CASSPPGQPHNEQFF
-,-,TRBV19,TRBJ1-1,TGTGCCAGTGGAGGGCAGTTGAACACTGAAGCTTTCTTT,CASGGQLNTEAFF
-,-,TRBV18,TRBJ2-4,TGTGCCAGCTCACCCCCACAGGGTTGGAACATTCAGTACTTC,CASSPPQGWNIQYF
-,-,TRBV19,TRBJ1-1,TGTGCCAGTAGTACCACACAGGGCCCAAACACTGAAGCTTTCTTT,CASSTTQGPNTEAFF
-,-,TRBV6-5,TRBJ2-7,TGTGCCAGCAGTTATGGGCCCCGGGGTTCCTACGAGCAGTACTTC,CASSYGPRGSYEQYF
-,-,TRBV7-2,TRBJ2-5,TGTGCCAGCAGCGCAGGGGAGACCCAGTACTTC,CASSAGETQYF
TRBD1,once,TRBV5-4,TRBJ1-2,TGTGCCAGCAGCCCTATACAGGGGAACTATGGCTACACCTTC,CASSPIQGNYGYTF
-,-,TRBV6-2/TRBV6-3,TRBJ1-4,TGTGCCAGCAGTCAGACAGCTGAAAAACTGTTTTTT,CASSQTAEKLFF
TRBD1,-,TRBV9,TRBJ2-3,TGTGCCAGCAGCGCTTGGACAGGTTCCACAGATACGCAGTATTTT,CASSAWTGSTDTQYF
TRBD2,-,TRBV2,TRBJ2-3,TGTGCCAGCGACGGCTTTTCTCTAGCGGGGGCCGGGGATACGCAGTATTTT,CASDGFSLAGAGDTQYF
TRBD2,-,TRBV7-7,TRBJ2-1,TGTGCCAGCAGCGCGACACTAGCGGGAGGGCGGAATGAGCAGTTCTTC,CASSATLAGGRNEQFF
TRBD1,-,TRBV19,TRBJ1-5,TGTGCCAGCTCTGACAGGGGGCCAAATCAGCCCCAGCATTTT,CASSDRGPNQPQHF
TRBD2,-,TRBV6-2/TRBV6-3,TRBJ2-2,TGTGCCAGCAGTCAAAAACTAGGACTAGCGGGGATGACGGGGGAGCTGTTTTTT,CASSQKLGLAGMTGELFF
TRBD1,-,TRBV6-1,TRBJ2-3,TGTGCCAGCAGTGCCAATTCTCCCGGGACAGGGGTCGATACGCAGTATTTT,CASSANSPGTGVDTQYF
TRBD2,-,TRBV24-1,TRBJ2-1,TGTGCCACCAGTTCCCCGGCTAGCGGGAGGGGGAGCTCCTACAATGAGCAGTTCTTC,CATSSPASGRGSSYNEQFF
TRBD2,-,TRBV7-9,TRBJ2-6,TGTGCCAGCAGCTTAGGCTTAGGCCGGGGGGCTGGGGCCAACGTCCTGACTTTC,CASSLGLGRGAGANVLTF